This TCR beta chain was identified in a study of blood T cell repertoires in COVID-19. Across the whole study: Some COVID-19 samples were acute and others convalescent; all came from the United States, Italy and Spain. T cells, B-cell-depleted T cells, or PBMCs supplied cDNA or gDNA.

Trimming cost V 8 bases and J 3 bases, with 8 bases left between them. Germline V gives CDR1 MNHEY, CDR2 SVGAGI. The CDR3 length is 11 residues. Original data processing: Estimation of nucleated cell counts relied on the amplification of reference gene primers. Method: immunoSEQ multiplex PCR; TCRdb's copy keeps in-frame clones and lacks some. V and J calls and clone size are copied from that table; D and trimming were computed from the DNA. In the table there are 150,000 to 190,000 clones, 80% of which are singletons. This rearrangement joins TRBV6-5 to TRBJ2-7; D perhaps matches TRBD2 (5 bases). This clonotype originated in a man in his sixties with acute or convalescent COVID-19. Material: peripheral blood. In nucleotides, the CDR3 is TGTGCCAGCCGGGATCTCTACGAGCAGTACTTC. Translation gives CASRDLYEQYF.